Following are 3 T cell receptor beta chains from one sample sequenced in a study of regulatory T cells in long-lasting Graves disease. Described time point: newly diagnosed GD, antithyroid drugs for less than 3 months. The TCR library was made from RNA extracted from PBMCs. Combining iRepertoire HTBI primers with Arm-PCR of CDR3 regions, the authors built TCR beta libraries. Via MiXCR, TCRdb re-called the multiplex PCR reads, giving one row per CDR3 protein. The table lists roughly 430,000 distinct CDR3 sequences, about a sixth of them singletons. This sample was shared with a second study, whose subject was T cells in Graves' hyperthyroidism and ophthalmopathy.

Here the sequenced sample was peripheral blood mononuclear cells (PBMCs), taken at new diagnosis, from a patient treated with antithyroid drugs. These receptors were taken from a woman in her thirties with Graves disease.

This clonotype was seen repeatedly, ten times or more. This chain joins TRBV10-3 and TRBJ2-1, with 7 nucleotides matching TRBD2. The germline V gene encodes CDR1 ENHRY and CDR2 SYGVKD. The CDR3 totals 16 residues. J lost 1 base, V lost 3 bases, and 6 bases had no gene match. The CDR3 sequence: CAISDPGLTSYNEQFF. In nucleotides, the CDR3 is TGTGCCATCAGTGACCCGGGACTAACATCCTACAATGAGCAGTTCTTC.

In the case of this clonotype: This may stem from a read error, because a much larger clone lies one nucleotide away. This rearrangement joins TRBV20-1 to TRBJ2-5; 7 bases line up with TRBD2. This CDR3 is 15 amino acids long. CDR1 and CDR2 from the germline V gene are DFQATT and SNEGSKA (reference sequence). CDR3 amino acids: CSAGGGDRVVETLYF. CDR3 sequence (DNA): TGCAGTGCTGGGGGGGGGGACCGGGTAGTAGAGACCCTGTACTTC.

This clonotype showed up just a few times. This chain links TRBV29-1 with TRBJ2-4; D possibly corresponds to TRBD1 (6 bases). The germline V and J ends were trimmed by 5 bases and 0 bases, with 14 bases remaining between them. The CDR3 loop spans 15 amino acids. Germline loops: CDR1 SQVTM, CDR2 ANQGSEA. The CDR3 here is CSVLYRALAKNIQYF. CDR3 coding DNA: TGCAGCGTTCTTTACAGGGCCTTAGCCAAAAACATTCAGTACTTC.